This T cell receptor beta chain was captured by sequencing in a study of OX40 agonist ivuxolimab in advanced cancers. Here immunoSEQ multiplex PCR was the method, and the copy in TCRdb shows in-frame clones only, minus some. The data contain 98,000 or so clones, roughly 94% of them seen just once; the ten biggest clones take up around 0.18%. V lost 3 bases and J lost 1, with 16 bases in between. Per the germline V gene, CDR1 is LNHDA and CDR2 is SQIVND (reference sequence). The CDR3 spans 18 residues. The TCR was taken from an adult with an advanced solid tumor such as melanoma, head and neck, liver or kidney cancer. Source: CD4+ or CD8+ T cells sorted from blood, taken in a trial of the OX40 agonist ivuxolimab. The chain combines TRBV19 with TRBJ2-6, with TRBD2 as a possible D gene (6 bases). Here the CDR3 DNA reads TGTGCCAGTAGTATCGGGAGTCCCGTGGAGTCTGGGGCCAACGTCCTGACTTTC. The encoded protein is CASSIGSPVESGANVLTF.